A single sample gave rise to the 9 T cell receptor beta chains below, sequenced in a study of cytomegalovirus exposure and HLA in healthy donors. The PCR ran on 60 Vbeta and 13 Jbeta primers. The protocol was immunoSEQ multiplex PCR, while the TCRdb copy is restricted to in-frame clones and leaves out a portion. The profile shows about 150,000 clones, over 75% of them singletons. The specimen sequenced was PBMCs. Source of these receptors: a male donor in good health and CMV-seronegative.

The V and J genes are TRBV2 and TRBJ2-3; D ambiguous. The V end was cut by 3 bases, the J end by 3 bases, with 10 bases between. Germline-derived CDR1 and CDR2 are SNHLY and FYNNEI. This CDR3 is 14 amino acids long. This chain's CDR3 is CASSDTPRTDTQYF. The CDR3 DNA is TGTGCCAGCAGTGACACCCCTCGGACAGATACGCAGTATTTT.

This clone was seen more than once but under ten times. The chain joins TRBV6-1 to TRBJ1-2, with D hard to call. The CDR3 runs to 15 residues. Germline CDR1 is MNHNS and CDR2 is SASEGT. Deletions cut 3 bases from V and 4 bases from J, with 15 bases between. Written as DNA, the CDR3 is TGTGCCAGCAGTGAGGTAGACGGAGGATTCTATGGCTACACCTTC. It yields the protein CASSEVDGGFYGYTF.

This clone appeared a few times. The CDR3 spells CASSEAESSYNSPLHF. CDR3 DNA sequence: TGTGCCAGCAGTGAAGCAGAGAGCTCCTATAATTCACCCCTCCACTTT. This chain joins TRBV6-1 and TRBJ1-6; D unresolved. The CDR3 loop spans 16 amino acids. V was cut by 0 bases and J by 0 bases, with 6 bases left in between. The germline gives CDR1 MNHNS, CDR2 SASEGT.

This clone was seen a few times. The V and J genes are TRBV29-1 and TRBJ1-4, with D unresolved. The CDR3 length is 15 residues. Trimming took 4 bases from V and 2 from J, leaving 14 bases between them. CDR1 is SQVTM, CDR2 ANQGSEA, per germline. The CDR3 region is CSVGDITTTNEKLFF. CDR3 DNA: TGCAGCGTTGGCGACATAACAACGACTAATGAAAAACTGTTTTTT.

This chain uses TRBV5-1 with TRBJ2-3; 8 bases map to TRBD2. Trimming removed 0 bases from V and 2 bases from J; junction bases left unmatched: 8. In germline, CDR1 is SGHRS, CDR2 YFSETQ. The CDR3 length is 17 residues. CDR3 sequence reads: CASSLVQAGDFTDTQYF. Written as DNA, the CDR3 is TGCGCCAGCAGCTTGGTACAAGCGGGGGACTTCACAGATACGCAGTATTTT.

The rearrangement links TRBV7-2 to TRBJ1-2; 8 bases are a match to TRBD1. Germline trimming cut 5 bases from V and 8 bases from J; bases unmatched to any gene: 10. Per germline, CDR1 SGHTA and CDR2 FQGNSA. This CDR3 region has 14 residues. The CDR3 nucleotides are TGTGCCAGCAGCCCCGCCGACAGGGGTGGCGGCTACACCTTC. Translation gives CASSPADRGGGYTF.

The genes are TRBV7-6 and TRBJ2-3; 9 nucleotides line up with TRBD1. The V gene's germline CDR1 is SGHVS and CDR2 FNYEAQ. V shed 4 bases, J shed 1 base, and the junction held 15 bases outside the gene matches. CDR3 length: 19 residues. In DNA, the CDR3 is TGTGCCAGCAGCTCTCCCCCGGGACAGGGACGACTTGGCACAGATACGCAGTATTTT. This gives the protein CASSSPPGQGRLGTDTQYF.

This clone was observed a single time. J is TRBJ2-2 and V is TRBV19; 11 nucleotides agree with TRBD1. V gave up 3 bases and J gave up 4 bases; unmatched junction bases: 7. The CDR3 totals 17 residues. Germline V gives CDR1 LNHDA, CDR2 SQIVND (reference sequence). The CDR3 protein is CASSMELGTGGTGELFF. The CDR3 DNA reads as TGTGCCAGTAGTATGGAATTAGGGACAGGGGGCACCGGGGAGCTGTTTTTT.

The chain is built from TRBV27 and TRBJ1-1, with 9 bases that match TRBD1. The CDR3 consists of 15 residues. Germline CDR1 and CDR2: MNHEY and SMNVEV (reference sequence). Germline trimming cut 2 bases from V and 10 bases from J; bases unmatched to any gene: 11. In nucleotides, the CDR3 is TGTGCCAGCAGTTTACGCACCGGGACAGGGACAGCAGCTTTCTTT. This codes for CASSLRTGTGTAAFF.